This TCR beta chain was recorded in a study of monozygotic twins with inflammatory bowel disease. TCRdb reprocessed the 5' RACE reads; each CDR3 protein has one entry and no DNA is given. This sample contains around 380,000 distinct CDR3 sequences. Germline values: CDR1 MNHEY, CDR2 SVGAGI. CDR3 length equals 15 residues. This sequence originates from a human donor with ulcerative colitis or Crohn's disease, or a healthy co-twin of an affected twin (not recorded which). Sequenced input: blood. The chain carries TRBV6-5 and TRBJ1-5; TCRdb reports TRBD1, a call that lacks DNA to check it against. CDR3 region: CASSYVAGDNQPQHF.